A single sample gave rise to the 16 T cell receptor beta chains below, sequenced in a study of blood T cell repertoires in COVID-19. TCRdb's table, derived via immunoSEQ multiplex PCR, lists solely in-frame clones and lacks some. The top ten hold over 0.9% of the sample, which has roughly 360,000 clones, roughly 90% seen once. Sequencing used PBMCs or T cells enriched from blood (not recorded which). These receptors were collected from a woman in her twenties or thirties with acute COVID-19.

This chain links TRBV25-1 with TRBJ2-2; D gene uncertain. Trimming stripped 0 bases from V and 1 base from J, with 6 bases between. This CDR3 spans 15 amino acids. CDR1 is MGHDK, CDR2 SYGVNS, per germline. DNA for the CDR3: TGTGCCAGCAGTGAATACCGGAGGAACACCGGGGAGCTGTTTTTT. This encodes CASSEYRRNTGELFF.

The V call is TRBV2, the J call TRBJ2-1, with D unclear. Trimming cost V 3 bases and J 0 bases, with 9 bases left between them. CDR3 length: 15 residues. Looked up from germline, CDR1 is SNHLY and CDR2 is FYNNEI. The CDR3 protein is CASSDALSSYNEQFF. CDR3 bases: TGTGCCAGCAGTGATGCGTTGAGCTCCTACAATGAGCAGTTCTTC.

The V and J genes are TRBV10-3 and TRBJ2-4; 8 bases match TRBD1. The trim removed 6 bases at V and 9 bases at J, leaving 10 bases unmatched. Germline assignment: CDR1 ENHRY and CDR2 SYGVKD. The CDR3 is 14 amino acids. The CDR3 sequence: CAIREDRDQGIQYF. The CDR3 DNA is TGTGCCATCAGGGAGGACAGGGACCAAGGCATTCAGTACTTC.

This chain joins TRBV5-4 and TRBJ2-7; 8 nucleotides match TRBD2. The V gene's germline CDR1 is SGHNT and CDR2 YYREEE (reference sequence). After removal of 0 bases from V and 0 bases from J, the junction contained 5 bases not matched to a gene. This CDR3 has 16 residues. The CDR3 region has the DNA TGTGCCAGCAGCTTGGGGGGCGGGGGGTCCTCCTACGAGCAGTACTTC. Translated, it gives CASSLGGGGSSYEQYF.

The genes are TRBV5-1 and TRBJ1-1; TRBD1 is a possible D gene (5 bases). This CDR3 has 14 residues. V was shortened by 0 bases and J by 5 bases, with 11 bases between the two germline ends. CDR1 SGHRS and CDR2 YFSETQ come from the germline V gene. CDR3 sequence (DNA): TGCGCCAGCAGCTTGGGCAGGGTCACGACTGAAGCTTTCTTT. Amino acid sequence: CASSLGRVTTEAFF.

The V gene is TRBV7-2, the J gene TRBJ1-1; 8 bases are a match to TRBD1. With V trimmed by 5 bases and J by 1 base, 6 bases remained unmatched. The CDR3 loop spans 15 amino acids. Germline CDR1 is SGHTA and CDR2 is FQGNSA. This chain's CDR3 is CASSTYRGANTEAFF. For the CDR3, the DNA is TGTGCCAGCAGCACATACAGGGGGGCGAACACTGAAGCTTTCTTT.

The J gene is TRBJ1-1, the V gene TRBV5-1; D remains unclear. The CDR3 spans 12 residues. CDR1 is SGHRS and CDR2 is YFSETQ in the germline V gene. Trimming took 0 bases from V and 10 from J, leaving 10 bases between them. CDR3 DNA: TGCGCCAGCAGCTTGGAACCAGGTCTAGCTTTCTTT. It translates to CASSLEPGLAFF.

This clone showed up just once. The V and J genes are TRBV5-6 and TRBJ2-7; 7 nucleotides align to TRBD1. From germline, CDR1 is SGHDT and CDR2 YYEEEE. The CDR3 loop spans 18 amino acids. V dropped 0 bases and J dropped 1; count of bases not matched to a gene: 13. This CDR3 reads CASSLGVNRDRISYEQYF. Here the CDR3 DNA reads TGTGCCAGCAGCTTGGGGGTGAACCGGGACAGAATTTCCTACGAGCAGTACTTC.

The genes are TRBV5-1 and TRBJ1-1; 7 positions agree with TRBD1. From germline, CDR1 is SGHRS and CDR2 YFSETQ. The CDR3 consists of 13 residues. J was trimmed by 9 bases and V by 0 bases; bases with no gene match: 5. CDR3 sequence (DNA): TGCGCCAGCAGCTTGGATCACAGGGGCAAAGCTTTCTTT. It translates to CASSLDHRGKAFF.

The chain has TRBV21-1 and TRBJ2-3; the D segment call TRBD1 is taken from the table without a DNA check. TRBV21-1 is shown as a pseudogene. There are 16 residues in the CDR3. DNA of the CDR3: TGTGCCAGCAGCAAAGCTATTGGGGGCCAAAAGGATACGCAGTATTTT. Its translation: CASSKAIGGQKDTQYF.

The rearrangement uses TRBV5-4 and TRBJ1-2; 7 bases agree with TRBD1. V was clipped by 4 bases and J by 3 bases; unmatched bases: 15. This CDR3 has 17 amino acids. From germline, CDR1 is SGHNT and CDR2 YYREEE (reference sequence). CDR3 in DNA: TGTGCCAGCAGCGGAACCACAGGGGATGTCGTGGACTATGGCTACACCTTC. Translating it yields CASSGTTGDVVDYGYTF.

The chain employs TRBV20-1 and TRBJ1-1; D possibly corresponds to TRBD1 (5 bases). V was clipped by 3 bases and J by 2 bases, with 10 bases between them. Germline CDR1 DFQATT, CDR2 SNEGSKA (reference sequence). There are 13 residues in the CDR3. The CDR3 sequence: CSASQGLNTEAFF. The CDR3 region has the DNA TGCAGTGCTAGTCAGGGACTAAACACTGAAGCTTTCTTT.

The V and J genes are TRBV27 and TRBJ2-1, with 9 bases lining up with TRBD2. Germline assignment: CDR1 MNHEY and CDR2 SMNVEV (reference sequence). Trimming at V came to 8 bases and at J to 4 bases, leaving 9 bases not matched to a gene. The CDR3 has 15 amino acids. In DNA, the CDR3 is TGTGCCAGCCACTTTCGCGGGGGGGTTTACAATGAGCAGTTCTTC. This sequence encodes CASHFRGGVYNEQFF.

This clone was seen a few times. This chain connects TRBV27 to TRBJ2-3, with D possibly TRBD2 on 5 matching bases. Germline loops: CDR1 MNHEY, CDR2 SMNVEV (reference sequence). The CDR3 is 13 amino acids. V was trimmed by 6 bases and J by 3 bases, leaving 10 bases between them. The CDR3 DNA sequence: TGTGCCAGCAGCCAGGACTGGACAGATACGCAGTATTTT. Translated, it gives CASSQDWTDTQYF.

V and J are TRBV11-3 and TRBJ2-7, with 7 bases aligning to TRBD2. The CDR3 contains 16 residues. Germline CDR1 SGHNT, CDR2 YENEEA. Trimming at V came to 3 bases and at J to 1 base, leaving 9 bases not matched to a gene. CDR3 sequence: CASSLGSGADSYEQYF. CDR3 bases: TGTGCCAGCAGCTTGGGAAGCGGGGCCGATTCCTACGAGCAGTACTTC.

The chain links TRBV5-4 to TRBJ1-3, with 9 bases lining up with TRBD1. Trimming removed 4 bases from V and 4 bases from J; junction bases left unmatched: 6. The CDR3 length is 15 residues. Germline assignment: CDR1 SGHNT and CDR2 YYREEE (reference sequence). The CDR3 sequence: CASSADRGAGNTIYF. In nucleotides, the CDR3 is TGTGCCAGCAGCGCGGACAGGGGCGCGGGAAACACCATATATTTT.